This T cell receptor (beta chain) was identified during a study of T cells in Graves' hyperthyroidism and ophthalmopathy (dated by TCRdb to the late 2010s). General notes on the study: Peripheral blood was sampled at the time of initial diagnosis, prior to any treatment. A discovery cohort of roughly 96 patients, 43 with Graves' ophthalmopathy and fewer than 65 with stable Graves' hyperthyroidism, was used to find distinguishing TCR V-J signatures. Whether ophthalmopathy could be predicted prospectively was tested in an independent validation cohort made up of fewer than 20 hyperthyroidism patients plus 17 patients who later progressed to ophthalmopathy. The 100 or so discovery patients were divided at random into training and test sets in a 7:3 ratio. The study also compared thyroid tissue and blood T-cell repertoires from about 6 Graves' hyperthyroidism patients. Once sampling was done, hyperthyroidism patients were given methimazole at a starting dose of 30 mg daily, whereas ophthalmopathy patients were given high-dose intravenous methylprednisolone. According to the paper, TCR Vbeta CDR3 sequencing was carried out on roughly 130 peripheral blood samples, which came from 40 to 45 ophthalmopathy, 75 or so hyperthyroidism and some 17 progressor patients. Results and caveats for the whole study, not just this receptor: In validation, the model predicted progression to ophthalmopathy with 65% to 71% sensitivity and less than 80% specificity, a median of about 6.7 months before onset. Ophthalmopathy was separated from stable hyperthyroidism by a 13 V-J signature model, with about 86% sensitivity and approximately 81% specificity obtained in cross-validation and 80%/75% obtained in testing. No statistical method was used to fix the sample size in advance, and group allocation was not hidden from the investigators. Most expanded thyroid clonotypes (frequency above 0.001) were also detected in blood, a finding suggesting that blood repertoires may reflect thyroid immune responses.

The TCR beta CDR3 regions were amplified from the RNA transcripts. The first round of RT-PCR for the TCR CDR3 was performed with the HTBI primer set and the Qiagen OneStep RT-PCR kit. Libraries were constructed in a second round of multiplex PCR, after which size selection and purification were carried out. Libraries were sequenced paired-end with 100 bp reads on an Illumina HiSeq2000. Concerning the study's data processing: SOAPnuke was used to process the raw data, throwing out any read that contained adapters or uncalled bases, had a mean Phred below 15, or lacked an exact constant-primer or identifier match. High-quality paired reads were merged with COPE v1.2.5, and unique nucleotide sequences were defined as clonotypes. MiTCR v1.1 was used to align clonotypes to the IMGT TRBV, TRBD and TRBJ reference segments. The analysis included only V-J combinations with a frequency above 0.0001, which together covered 99.2% of the repertoires. The TCS score was defined as the ratio of F50 (clonal expansion) to E x V (chaos), calculated using BLOSUM62-based TCRdist between CDR3 peptides within each V-J. Welch's t-statistics and random forest reduced approximately 520 V-J features to 13, which were used in a naive Bayes classifier (R e1071). TCRdb trimmed public reads at Q25 via fastp, called clones via MiXCR and kept in-frame beta chains. Each record represents a unique CDR3 protein, reported with the most common genes and DNA among its rows. TCRdb assigned the V and J calls; the authors' analysis was not used. Within this sample are about 620,000 distinct CDR3 sequences, with about a sixth of them counted one time only. The ten most abundant clones make up 3.5% to 4% of the sample.

CDR3 length: 16 amino acids, cysteine to phenylalanine. The retained sequence is limited to the CDR3, 48 bases, with the frame set at the first base. V was cut back by 2 bases and J by 1 base, leaving a gap of 11 bases between them. Stable Graves' hyperthyroidism was defined as no progression to ophthalmopathy during 18 months of follow-up. Hyperthyroidism patients were newly diagnosed, had a disease duration of under 2 months, and were aged 18 to 65 years. The study excluded patients with uncontrolled infections, other autoimmune diseases, pregnancy or lactation. Diagnoses were established on the basis of clinical symptoms, serum thyroxine and TRAb, thyroid ultrasound, and orbital computed tomography. Ficoll-Paque density gradient centrifugation was used to isolate PBMCs from about 9 ml of fresh peripheral blood. Trizol reagent was used to extract total RNA, and RNA quality was then checked on an Agilent 2100 Bioanalyzer.

This clonotype was counted many times. Its recognized antigen is unknown. No base-level quality is on record; no much larger clone is a single base apart. This sequence originates from a woman in her twenties or thirties with Graves' hyperthyroidism. This sequence uses TRBV12-3 or TRBV12-4 and TRBJ2-2; possibly the D gene is TRBD1, per 5 matching bases. The sequencing sample was made of blood. The DNA reads as follows: TGTGCCAGCAGTTTACCAGGGCGAGGGAACACCGGGGAGCTGTTTTTT. Its protein product is CASSLPGRGNTGELFF.